This T cell receptor beta chain was retrieved from a study of shared clonotypes between healthy human individuals. About the study: For every donor, three CD4 naive, three CD4 memory, two CD8 naive and one CD8 memory plates were used. Points from the study as a whole: Some naive CD4 clonotypes, about 5%, turned up in common across several donors. Rarefaction demonstrated incomplete sorted-subset sequencing despite large depth.

The protocol was immunoSEQ multiplex PCR, while the TCRdb copy is restricted to in-frame clones and leaves out a portion. This table has about 710,000 clones, around 77% appearing once. Germline lookup yields CDR1 SGHRS and CDR2 YFSETQ. V lost 4 bases to trimming and J lost 8 bases, with 16 bases between them. The CDR3 totals 14 residues. Remarks on this clone: Its antigen is as yet unknown.

Source material: memory CD4+ T cells sorted from blood. The subset denotes: CD45RA-negative fraction. The V and J genes are TRBV5-1 and TRBJ2-1; TRBD1 is a possible D gene (6 bases). The sequence was obtained from a woman in her 30s in good health. CDR3 bases: TGCGCCAGCAGCCGCAACCACAGGGTACATGAGCAGTTCTTC. Protein: CASSRNHRVHEQFF.